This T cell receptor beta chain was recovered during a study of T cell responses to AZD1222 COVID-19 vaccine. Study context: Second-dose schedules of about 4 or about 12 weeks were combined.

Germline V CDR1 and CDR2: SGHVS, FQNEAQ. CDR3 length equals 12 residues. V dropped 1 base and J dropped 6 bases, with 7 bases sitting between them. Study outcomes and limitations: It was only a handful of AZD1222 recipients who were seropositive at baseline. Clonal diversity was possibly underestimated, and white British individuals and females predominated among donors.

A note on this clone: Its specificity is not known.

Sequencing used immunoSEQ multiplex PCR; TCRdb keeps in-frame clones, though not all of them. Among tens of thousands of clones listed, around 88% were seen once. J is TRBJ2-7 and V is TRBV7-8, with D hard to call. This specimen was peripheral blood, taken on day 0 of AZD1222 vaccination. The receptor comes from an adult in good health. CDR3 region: CASSLGYLEQYF. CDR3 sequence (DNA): TGTGCCAGCAGCTTAGGCTACCTCGAGCAGTACTTC.